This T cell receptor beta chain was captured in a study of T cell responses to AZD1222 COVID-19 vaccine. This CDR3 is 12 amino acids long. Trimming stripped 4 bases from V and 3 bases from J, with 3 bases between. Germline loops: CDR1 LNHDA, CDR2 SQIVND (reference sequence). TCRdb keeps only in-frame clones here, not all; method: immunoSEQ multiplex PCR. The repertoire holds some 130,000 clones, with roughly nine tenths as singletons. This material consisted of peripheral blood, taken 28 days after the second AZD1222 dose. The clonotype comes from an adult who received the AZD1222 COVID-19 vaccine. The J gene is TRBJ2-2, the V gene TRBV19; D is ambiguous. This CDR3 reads CASSTHTGELFF. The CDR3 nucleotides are TGTGCCAGTAGTACCCACACCGGGGAGCTGTTTTTT.